This is a list of T cell receptor beta chains from one sample in a study of T cells in Graves' hyperthyroidism and ophthalmopathy. TCRdb itself ran the multiplex PCR reads through MiXCR, one entry per CDR3 protein. The data contain some 690,000 distinct CDR3 sequences, 15% to 20% of them singletons. The source material was blood. All receptors come from a man aged 45 to 65 with Graves' hyperthyroidism. Both conserved end residues are part of each CDR3. Fields, in order: D gene, clone size, J gene, V gene, CDR3 length, CDR3 protein, CDR3 DNA. A D gene is named only where the DNA matches it firmly. Size is omitted from some rows. Given values are once, few, many or a class for expanded clones.

D: NA
size: NA
J: TRBJ2-7
V: TRBV10-2
length: 15
CDR3: CASSESSSTSYEQYF
DNA: TGCGCCAGCAGTGAGTCGTCATCTACCTCCTACGAGCAGTACTTC

D: TRBD2
size: many
J: TRBJ2-1
V: TRBV10-3
length: 19
CDR3: CAISEQTSGRGSGYNEQFF
DNA: TGTGCCATCAGTGAGCAGACTAGCGGAAGGGGATCGGGGTACAATGAGCAGTTCTTC

D: TRBD2
size: many
J: TRBJ2-1
V: TRBV20-1
length: 14
CDR3: CSAVGLVSYNEQFF
DNA: TGCAGTGCCGTCGGACTAGTCTCCTACAATGAGCAGTTCTTC

D: NA
size: NA
J: TRBJ1-4
V: TRBV6-1
length: 15
CDR3: CASRPQGAANEKLFF
DNA: TGTGCCAGCAGACCACAGGGAGCGGCTAATGAAAAACTGTTTTTT

D: NA
size: many
J: TRBJ2-7
V: TRBV29-1
length: 13
CDR3: CSARGSGAYEQYF
DNA: TGCAGCGCCCGGGGTAGCGGCGCCTACGAGCAGTACTTC

D: NA
size: NA
J: TRBJ2-5
V: TRBV27
length: 13
CDR3: CASSAQSQETQYF
DNA: TGTGCCAGCAGTGCCCAAAGCCAAGAGACCCAGTACTTC

D: NA
size: NA
J: TRBJ1-3
V: TRBV19
length: 15
CDR3: CASKMTVNSGNTIYF
DNA: TGTGCCAGTAAAATGACAGTCAACTCTGGAAACACCATATATTTT

D: TRBD2
size: many
J: TRBJ2-1
V: TRBV7-7
length: 15
CDR3: CASSSGTSGLNEQFF
DNA: TGTGCTAGCAGCTCCGGGACTAGCGGACTCAATGAGCAGTTCTTC

D: TRBD2
size: many
J: TRBJ2-1
V: TRBV6-2/TRBV6-3
length: 14
CDR3: CASLGLAGGNEQFF
DNA: TGTGCCAGCTTGGGACTAGCGGGAGGTAATGAGCAGTTCTTC

D: TRBD2
size: many
J: TRBJ2-1
V: TRBV20-1
length: 14
CDR3: CSVLAGGLLGEQFF
DNA: TGCAGTGTTTTAGCGGGAGGGCTTCTGGGTGAGCAGTTCTTC

D: TRBD2
size: few
J: TRBJ2-1
V: TRBV7-3
length: 15
CDR3: CASSLESAGGNEQFF
DNA: TGTGCCAGCAGCTTAGAGTCAGCGGGAGGTAATGAGCAGTTCTTC

D: TRBD1
size: few
J: TRBJ2-7
V: TRBV6-2/TRBV6-3
length: 18
CDR3: CASSSRTGGTVGSYEQYF
DNA: TGTGCCAGCAGTTCCCGGACAGGGGGAACTGTCGGCTCCTACGAGCAGTACTTC

D: NA
size: many
J: TRBJ2-7
V: TRBV19
length: 16
CDR3: CASSMGGRALSAEQYF
DNA: TGTGCCAGTAGTATGGGGGGAAGAGCTTTGTCTGCCGAGCAGTACTTC

D: NA
size: NA
J: TRBJ1-5
V: TRBV19
length: 15
CDR3: CASSIISGSGQPQHF
DNA: TGTGCCAGTAGTATAATTAGTGGTTCCGGTCAGCCCCAGCATTTT

D: TRBD2
size: few
J: TRBJ2-7
V: TRBV4-1
length: 15
CDR3: CASSQAAGELYEQYF
DNA: TGCGCCAGCAGCCAAGCCGCGGGAGAACTCTACGAGCAGTACTTC

D: TRBD1
size: once
J: TRBJ1-1
V: TRBV2
length: 14
CDR3: CASSKGAENTEAFF
DNA: TGTGCCAGCAGTAAGGGGGCAGAAAACACTGAAGCTTTCTTT

D: TRBD2
size: few
J: TRBJ2-1
V: TRBV5-6
length: 13
CDR3: CASSPGTINEQFF
DNA: TGTGCCAGCAGCCCCGGGACTATTAATGAGCAGTTCTTC

D: NA
size: NA
J: TRBJ2-4
V: TRBV12-3/TRBV12-4
length: 17
CDR3: CASSLLYPGEDKNTQYF
DNA: TGTGCCAGCAGTTTATTATATCCAGGCGAGGACAAAAACACTCAGTACTTC

D: NA
size: NA
J: TRBJ2-1
V: TRBV7-9
length: 14
CDR3: CASSLSRLYNERFF
DNA: TGTGCCAGCAGCTTAAGCCGGCTCTACAATGAGCGGTTCTTC

D: TRBD2
size: many
J: TRBJ2-1
V: TRBV27
length: 15
CDR3: CASSLSGRNYNEQFF
DNA: TGTGCCAGCAGTTTGAGCGGGAGGAACTACAATGAGCAGTTCTTC

D: NA
size: many
J: TRBJ2-7
V: TRBV11-3
length: 14
CDR3: CASSLDGGQKEQYF
DNA: TGTGCCAGCAGCTTAGATGGGGGACAAAAGGAGCAGTACTTC

D: NA
size: NA
J: TRBJ2-7
V: TRBV28
length: 13
CDR3: CASSPERGGEQYF
DNA: TGTGCCAGCAGTCCCGAAAGGGGGGGCGAGCAGTACTTC

D: NA
size: NA
J: TRBJ1-1
V: TRBV28
length: 15
CDR3: CASSLGRMSNAEAFF
DNA: TGTGCCAGCAGCCTCGGGAGGATGTCGAACGCTGAAGCTTTCTTT

D: TRBD2
size: many
J: TRBJ2-7
V: TRBV7-6
length: 16
CDR3: CASSLLEVAGFYEQYF
DNA: TGTGCCAGCAGCCTCCTCGAGGTAGCGGGATTCTACGAGCAGTACTTC

D: NA
size: few
J: TRBJ2-3
V: TRBV12-3/TRBV12-4
length: 12
CDR3: CASSASSDTQYF
DNA: TGTGCCAGCAGTGCTAGTTCCGATACGCAGTATTTT

D: NA
size: NA
J: TRBJ2-5
V: TRBV24-1
length: 14
CDR3: CATSDFTPRETQYF
DNA: TGTGCCACCAGTGATTTCACCCCACGAGAGACCCAGTACTTC

D: NA
size: many
J: TRBJ1-4
V: TRBV19
length: 14
CDR3: CASSIQGGREKLFF
DNA: TGTGCCAGTAGTATTCAAGGGGGTCGAGAAAAACTGTTTTTT

D: NA
size: NA
J: TRBJ2-7
V: TRBV2
length: 12
CDR3: CASSENRAQQYF
DNA: TGTGCCAGCAGCGAAAACAGGGCCCAGCAGTACTTC

D: NA
size: few
J: TRBJ2-7
V: TRBV7-9
length: 14
CDR3: CASSLDAKNNEQYF
DNA: TGTGCCAGCAGCTTAGATGCAAAAAACAACGAGCAGTACTTC

D: NA
size: many
J: TRBJ1-6
V: TRBV2
length: 14
CDR3: CASSEQGVSSPLHF
DNA: TGTGCCAGCAGTGAACAGGGCGTCAGTTCACCCCTCCACTTT

D: TRBD1
size: few
J: TRBJ2-7
V: TRBV20-1
length: 14
CDR3: CSAPWTGGSYEQYF
DNA: TGCAGTGCTCCGTGGACAGGGGGCTCCTACGAGCAGTACTTC